The rows below give T cell receptor beta chains drawn from one sample of a study of shared clonotypes between healthy human individuals. The assay was immunoSEQ multiplex PCR, and TCRdb's table has in-frame clones only and misses some. Counted here are 100,000 or so clones, 40% to 55% occurring once; the ten biggest clones make up around 16%. The sequencing sample was made of PBMCs. Receptor source: a woman aged 40 to 50 in good health. Some clones in this sample may be carry-over from other donors' samples. Each CDR3 is given without its conserved first and last residue. The order of the fields is V gene, J gene, CDR3 protein.

TRBV28	TRBJ2-6	ASRPDRGHSGANVLT
TRBV6-1	TRBJ2-7	ASSASGSYEQY
TRBV4-3	TRBJ2-2	ASSPGLLANTGELF
TRBV29-1	TRBJ2-5	SVDQGQRRTQY
TRBV7-2	TRBJ2-3	ASSSPNTDTQY
TRBV9	TRBJ1-6	ASSVGPEGDSPLH
TRBV30	TRBJ2-5	AWRGGQGGSETQY
TRBV11-1	TRBJ1-3	ASSLMAGDTIY
TRBV11-2	TRBJ2-7	ASSLVRDFSPEQY
TRBV19	TRBJ1-2	ASSSGTDNYGYT
TRBV6-5	TRBJ2-2	ASSKTTEPSGELF
TRBV18	.	ASSPPYSGLAGDLNEQY
TRBV5-1	TRBJ2-1	ASSEPGLAGVEQF
TRBV10-3	TRBJ2-7	AISVRNEQY
TRBV30	TRBJ2-1	AWSQRGIGYNEQF
TRBV6-5	TRBJ1-1	ASSYSRDTEAF
TRBV6-1	TRBJ2-3	ASSPRPPNTDTQY
TRBV7-2	TRBJ2-3	ASSFDGRAVDTQY
TRBV5-4	TRBJ2-7	ASSSGLTYEQY
TRBV27	TRBJ1-1	ASSSITGMNTEAF
TRBV28	TRBJ1-1	ASSNLQGNTEAF
TRBV4-1	TRBJ1-3	ASSQDSRGPTGNTIY
TRBV29-1	.	SVFTGTPYEQY
TRBV5-1	TRBJ2-1	ASTPGGGYNEQF
TRBV4-2	TRBJ1-5	ASSQERNRVNQPQH
TRBV27	TRBJ2-7	ASSLSGTAEQY
TRBV10-3	TRBJ2-7	AISDRTYEQY
TRBV28	TRBJ1-2	ASSFRQEDYA
TRBV15	TRBJ2-5	ATRRTALTETQY
TRBV7-8	TRBJ1-1	ASSLLQGAGTEAF
TRBV30	TRBJ1-5	AWSGTGNQPQH
TRBV27	TRBJ1-1	ASSLRRTYTEAF
TRBV5-1	TRBJ2-7	ASRPGLSGYEQY
TRBV6-4	TRBJ2-5	ASSVPEFQETQY
TRBV29-1	TRBJ1-5	SVVEGGQPQH
TRBV6-1	TRBJ2-7	ASSEALLDSSYEQY
TRBV5-1	TRBJ2-1	ASSQDRLASNNEQF
TRBV18	TRBJ2-7	ASSPRSGIYEQY
TRBV18	TRBJ1-1	ASSPVRDNNEAF
TRBV5-1	TRBJ2-7	ASSSQLAPSYEQY